This TCR beta chain emerged from a study of T cell responses to AZD1222 COVID-19 vaccine. CDR1 and CDR2 from the germline V gene are MNHEY and SVGAGI. The J segment lost 0 bases and the V segment lost 1 base, leaving 4 bases of the junction unmatched. The CDR3 is made up of 16 amino acids. Study-level results: Donor demographics were predominantly white British with a female majority; clonal diversity may be underestimated. There were vaccine-associated CD4 TCRs across spike, dominant at 160-218 and 743-854.

On this clone: What it binds is not known.

Using immunoSEQ multiplex PCR, the repertoire was profiled, and TCRdb retains in-frame clones only, with some absent. The repertoire consists of 150,000 or so clones, with around 91% occurring once and the leading ten covering approximately 6.2%. Timing groups of about 4 and about 12 weeks for second doses were pooled. The receptor was isolated from an adult who received the AZD1222 COVID-19 vaccine. This sequence joins TRBV6-5 and TRBJ2-3; 7 bases align to TRBD1. The sample consisted of peripheral blood, taken 28 days after the second AZD1222 dose. The CDR3 DNA sequence: TGTGCCAGCAGTTACTTGGGACAGTTCAGCACAGATACGCAGTATTTT. Protein: CASSYLGQFSTDTQYF.